Following are 18 T cell receptor beta chains from one sample sequenced in a study of T cell responses to AZD1222 COVID-19 vaccine (dated by TCRdb to the early 2020s). The library relied on the immunoSEQ multiplex PCR assay. This is the immuneACCESS table as TCRdb keeps it, with only in-frame sequences that have V and J called. A part of the clones is gone; compared with another copy, unresolved V genes explain less than half, and the rest is unexplained. For this sample there are 140,000 or so clones; more than 75% appear just once. Approximately 2.8% of the sample lies in the top ten. The time point label, as the study defines it: about 28 days (+/-7) after the second vaccine dose. Sequenced material: peripheral blood, taken 28 days after the second AZD1222 dose. These receptors were taken from an adult who received the AZD1222 COVID-19 vaccine.

This chain uses TRBV5-8 with TRBJ1-3; no clear D. Trimming took off 2 bases at V and 3 bases at J, with 9 bases between the two ends. The CDR3 has 14 amino acids. Germline V gene lookup returns CDR1 SGHTS and CDR2 YDEGEE. CDR3 in amino acids: CASSFGGGGNTIYF. CDR3 nucleotides: TGTGCCAGCAGCTTCGGTGGCGGTGGAAACACCATATATTTT. Complete variable domain (other parts from reference TRBV5-8 and TRBJ1-3): EAGVTQSPTHLIKTRGQQATLRCSPISGHTSVYWYQQALGLGLQFLLWYDEGEERNRGNFPPRFSGRQFPNYSSELNVNALELEDSALYLCASSFGGGGNTIYFGEGSWLTVV.

This chain links TRBV6-5 with TRBJ1-2; D is undetermined. This CDR3 is built from 15 residues. V shed 11 bases and J shed 8 bases, with 27 bases lying between them. Germline V CDR1 and CDR2: MNHEY, SVGAGI. The CDR3 sequence: CAHVARGSGAIGYTF. CDR3 DNA sequence: TGTGCCCACGTGGCGCGAGGATCGGGAGCCATCGGCTACACCTTC.

The rearrangement joins TRBV28 to TRBJ1-2; weak D call: TRBD1 (6 bases). Germline V gene lookup returns CDR1 MDHEN and CDR2 SYDVKM. Deletions cut 10 bases from V and 2 bases from J, with 14 bases between. The CDR3 is made up of 13 amino acids. The CDR3 sequence: CAIYMGTNYGYTF. In DNA, the CDR3 is TGTGCCATTTATATGGGGACAAACTATGGCTACACCTTC.

The chain couples TRBV18 to TRBJ2-1; no firm D call. Germline CDR1 reads KGHSH; CDR2 reads LQKENI. This CDR3 region has 14 residues. Trimming removed 5 bases at V and 1 base at J, with 9 bases between. The CDR3 reads CASSVTVSYNEQFF. The DNA for the CDR3 is TGTGCCAGCTCAGTTACAGTTTCCTACAATGAGCAGTTCTTC.

The V call is TRBV28, the J call TRBJ2-5, with 8 bases matching TRBD2. The V gene end was trimmed by 1 base and the J gene end by 5 bases; junction bases not matched to a gene: 3. Germline V gene data show CDR1 as MDHEN and CDR2 as SYDVKM. The CDR3 runs to 14 residues. The CDR3 loop reads CASSLSGGLETQYF. The CDR3 DNA reads as TGTGCCAGCAGTTTATCGGGGGGGTTGGAGACCCAGTACTTC.

The chain employs TRBV5-1 and TRBJ1-5; D gene unclear. CDR3 length: 15 amino acids. V dropped 4 bases and J dropped 4 bases, with 15 bases sitting between them. CDR1 and CDR2 (germline): SGHRS, YFSETQ. CDR3 DNA sequence: TGCGCCAGCAGCGTCTCCGGGGTAGATAATCAGCCCCAGCATTTT. Encoded protein: CASSVSGVDNQPQHF.

CDR3 sequence: CASIPLEEGAMNTEAFF. CDR3 sequence (DNA): TGTGCCAGCATCCCCCTCGAGGAGGGGGCAATGAACACTGAAGCTTTCTTT. This chain uses TRBV6-2 or TRBV6-3 with TRBJ1-1; 7 bases match TRBD1. Germline V CDR1 and CDR2: MNHEY, SVGEGT. V was pared by 7 bases and J by 0 bases, with 14 bases of the junction left unmatched. The CDR3 runs 17 residues.

The rearrangement links TRBV6-5 to TRBJ1-2, with 8 bases aligning to TRBD1. V trimming: 2 bases; J trimming: 1 base; junction bases outside the gene matches: 3. CDR3 size: 15 residues. Germline-derived CDR1 and CDR2 are MNHEY and SVGAGI. CDR3 DNA: TGTGCCAGCAGTTACGGGACAGGCGGTAACTATGGCTACACCTTC. It is translated as CASSYGTGGNYGYTF.

The V gene is TRBV5-1, the J gene TRBJ1-5; the D gene is possibly TRBD1 (6 bases). The CDR3 covers 16 residues. V gave up 4 bases and J gave up 3 bases, with 17 bases separating them. Germline values: CDR1 SGHRS, CDR2 YFSETQ. The CDR3 loop reads CASSPGSTGANQPQHF. DNA for the CDR3: TGCGCCAGCAGCCCGGGGTCGACAGGAGCCAATCAGCCCCAGCATTTT.

The chain joins TRBV28 to TRBJ1-3, with 8 nucleotides matching TRBD1. This CDR3 is built from 16 residues. The ends lost 5 bases at V and 4 bases at J; junction bases unmatched: 10. Germline-derived CDR1 and CDR2 are MDHEN and SYDVKM. Here the CDR3 reads CASSIDRGLIGNTIYF. In DNA form, the CDR3 reads TGTGCCAGCAGTATAGACAGGGGCCTAATAGGAAACACCATATATTTT.

J is TRBJ1-5 and V is TRBV24-1, with TRBD1 identical over 7 bases. There are 18 residues in the CDR3. Looked up from germline, CDR1 is KGHDR and CDR2 is SFDVKD. Unmatched junction bases numbered 13, after V lost 6 bases and J lost 0 bases. CDR3 protein: CATSRGPGQTYSNQPQHF. CDR3 nucleotides: TGTGCCACCAGTCGAGGACCGGGACAGACTTATAGCAATCAGCCCCAGCATTTT.

This rearrangement joins TRBV10-2 to TRBJ1-5; D is unclear. Germline V gene data show CDR1 as WSHSY and CDR2 as SAAADI. V shed 0 bases and J shed 5 bases, with 8 bases lying between them. There are 14 residues in the CDR3. CDR3 DNA sequence: TGCGCCAGCAGTGAGTCGTCAGCGGATCAGCCCCAGCATTTT. Translated: CASSESSADQPQHF.

The chain carries TRBV10-2 and TRBJ1-2; possibly TRBD1 for D (5 bases). Trimming removed 0 bases at V and 3 bases at J, with 8 bases between. CDR1 WSHSY and CDR2 SAAADI come from the germline V gene. This CDR3 contains 14 residues. The CDR3 coding sequence is TGCGCCAGCAGTGAGTCGAGGGACTACTATGGCTACACCTTC. Protein product: CASSESRDYYGYTF.

This clone was counted many times. This chain connects TRBV6-5 to TRBJ2-3; no clear D gene. This CDR3 has 13 residues. From germline, CDR1 is MNHEY and CDR2 SVGAGI. The ends were cut back, 6 bases at V and 2 bases at J, with 9 bases in the middle. The CDR3 here is CASSKGFTDTQYF. The CDR3 DNA reads TGTGCCAGCAGCAAAGGGTTCACAGATACGCAGTATTTT.

The genes are TRBV25-1 and TRBJ1-2; D gene unclear. The CDR3 is 10 amino acids. V shed 9 bases and J shed 6 bases, with 8 bases lying between them. Germline CDR1 and CDR2: MGHDK and SYGVNS. CDR3 DNA sequence: TGTGCCAGACTCCGCAATGGCTACACCTTC. Translated, it gives CARLRNGYTF.

This chain links TRBV6-5 with TRBJ2-3, with 7 nucleotides matching TRBD1. The CDR3 is 14 amino acids. Losses at the gene ends were 6 bases for V and 3 bases for J; bases not matched to a gene: 6. The germline gives CDR1 MNHEY, CDR2 SVGAGI. Here the CDR3 DNA reads TGTGCCAGCAGATCGACAGGGAAAACAGATACGCAGTATTTT. Translation gives CASRSTGKTDTQYF.

This clone has only a few counts. The rearrangement uses TRBV7-2 and TRBJ2-3; 16 nucleotides align to TRBD2. This CDR3 is built from 17 residues. Trimming cost V 5 bases and J 1 base; bases outside gene matches: 3. Germline V gene data show CDR1 as SGHTA and CDR2 as FQGNSA. The chain's CDR3 is CASSAGTSGGGTDTQYF. In nucleotides, the CDR3 is TGTGCCAGCAGCGCCGGGACTAGCGGGGGGGGCACAGATACGCAGTATTTT.

The rearrangement uses TRBV24-1 and TRBJ2-3; TRBD2 aligns across 9 bases. CDR3 length: 17 amino acids. The germline V gene has CDR1 KGHDR and CDR2 SFDVKD. J gave up 5 bases and V 8 bases, and 16 bases lay outside the gene matches. This CDR3 reads CATIPKTSGDGLDTQYF. The CDR3 DNA sequence: TGTGCCACCATCCCAAAGACTAGCGGAGACGGTTTAGATACGCAGTATTTT.